This T cell receptor beta chain was documented in a study of blood T cell repertoires in COVID-19. CDR1 is DFQATT and CDR2 is SNEGSKA in the germline V gene (reference sequence). This CDR3 has 14 amino acids. Trimming took 3 bases from V and 10 from J; bases not matched to a gene: 12. Sequencing used immunoSEQ multiplex PCR; TCRdb keeps in-frame clones, though not all of them. The table includes 200,000 to 250,000 clones, around 83% detected once. This sequence originates from a woman between 65 and 79 years old with COVID-19, enrolled during active disease. The specimen was peripheral blood. The genes are TRBV20-1 and TRBJ2-1; 7 bases map to TRBD2. The CDR3 protein is CSASWASGTKEQFF. The CDR3 nucleotides are TGCAGTGCTAGTTGGGCTAGCGGAACCAAGGAGCAGTTCTTC.